The present entry profiles one T cell receptor beta chain with its context. The authors' processing: Reference gene primer amplification gave estimated nucleated cell counts. Libraries were prepared by immunoSEQ multiplex PCR; TCRdb keeps only in-frame clonotypes and omits some of them. Clone size and V and J calls were adopted from that table, with D and trimming inferred from the DNA. The sample lists 250,000 to 400,000 clones, about 87% seen once, with approximately 1.6% in the top ten. This entry belongs to a study of blood T cell repertoires in COVID-19. V dropped 3 bases and J dropped 8 bases, with 20 bases sitting between them. CDR1 is LNHDA, CDR2 SQIVND, per germline (reference sequence). This CDR3 is built from 17 residues.

Sample: peripheral blood. The TCR was taken from a woman younger than 45 with COVID-19, enrolled during active disease. The rearrangement uses TRBV19 and TRBJ1-6, with D perhaps matching TRBD1 (6 bases). CDR3 coding DNA: TGTGCCAGTAGTATGCCGGGGGGGCAGCCTGGGGATTCACCCCTCCACTTT. This sequence encodes CASSMPGGQPGDSPLHF.